This TCR beta chain is drawn from a study of cytomegalovirus exposure and HLA in healthy donors. Study results and limitations: Later analysis indicated greater clonal expansion among HLA-associated TCR beta chains than among equally common other chains. Association with HLA alleles at 0.05 false discovery rate was found for 16,951 TCR beta sequences in a later analysis. Fewer N-insertions than the roughly 670-donor mean were reportedly shown by an Asian-associated ancestry cluster in a later analysis. An analysis done earlier found most TCR beta V segments productive about 87% or about 30% of the time.

This PCR relied on a set of 60 Vbeta primers and 13 Jbeta primers. Clones were read by immunoSEQ multiplex PCR, and TCRdb kept only the in-frame ones, dropping some. Altogether roughly 200,000 clones are present, around 79% being singletons, with the ten largest covering under 2%. J lost 7 bases, V lost 3 bases, and 6 bases had no gene match. CDR3 length: 13 amino acids. Germline assignment: CDR1 GTSNPN and CDR2 SVGIG (reference sequence). This clone was recorded once. What it binds is unknown. The rearrangement uses TRBV30 and TRBJ2-1, with TRBD2 identical over 7 bases. Sample: PBMCs. The receptor comes from a girl between 5 and 17 years old in good health and CMV-seropositive. DNA for the CDR3: TGTGCCTGGAGGGAGGGGACTACTAATGAGCAGTTCTTC. Protein product: CAWREGTTNEQFF.